This entry lists 9 T cell receptor beta chains sequenced from one sample in a study of lymphopenia after photon versus proton radiotherapy. Profiled with immunoSEQ multiplex PCR; TCRdb holds only in-frame clones, not every one. The data hold more than 15,000 clones, with 84% observed a single time. The material sequenced was peripheral blood, taken from a patient treated with photon-based radiotherapy. The source of these receptors is a woman in her forties or fifties with pancreatic cancer.

J is TRBJ2-3 and V is TRBV19; D not resolved. Germline V gene lookup returns CDR1 LNHDA and CDR2 SQIVND (reference sequence). This CDR3 is built from 14 residues. Trimming removed 6 bases from V and 1 base from J, with 11 bases in between. The CDR3 DNA is TGTGCCAGTAGCCCTGGAACGGGCACAGATACGCAGTATTTT. Protein: CASSPGTGTDTQYF. Drawing the rest from reference TRBV19 and TRBJ2-3, the complete variable domain is DGGITQSPKYLFRKEGQNVTLSCEQNLNHDAMYWYRQDPGQGLRLIYYSQIVNDFQKGDIAEGYSVSREKKESFPLTVTSAQKNPTAFYLCASSPGTGTDTQYFGPGTRLTVL.

The chain is built from TRBV7-9 and TRBJ2-7, with 8 bases identical to TRBD2. CDR1 is SEHNR and CDR2 is FQNEAQ in the germline V gene (reference sequence). CDR3 length: 15 amino acids. Unmatched junction bases numbered 7, after V lost 3 bases and J lost 3 bases. In DNA form, the CDR3 reads TGTGCCAGCAGCTTTCCACTAGCGGAATTCTACGAGCAGTACTTC. Its protein is CASSFPLAEFYEQYF.

The sample holds a few counts of this clone. The chain couples TRBV5-6 to TRBJ2-2, with a possible D match to TRBD2 (5 bases). CDR3 length: 17 residues. Trimming left V 4 bases short and J 0 bases short, with 16 bases between. Germline V gene sequence: CDR1 SGHDT, CDR2 YYEEEE. The CDR3 sequence is CASSLALSGTNTGELFF. The CDR3, as DNA: TGTGCCAGCAGCCTCGCCCTTTCGGGAACGAACACCGGGGAGCTGTTTTTT.

This clone has just one count. The genes are TRBV19 and TRBJ2-2, with D perhaps TRBD2 (5 bases). The CDR3 has 15 residues. Trimming pared 3 bases from V and 0 bases from J, leaving 8 bases between. CDR1 LNHDA and CDR2 SQIVND come from the germline V gene (reference sequence). The CDR3: CASSIPLANTGELFF. CDR3 coding DNA: TGTGCCAGTAGTATTCCACTAGCGAACACCGGGGAGCTGTTTTTT.

The V and J genes are TRBV4-3 and TRBJ2-7, with 7 positions matching TRBD2. This CDR3 spans 16 amino acids. The V gene end was trimmed by 0 bases and the J gene end by 0 bases; junction bases not matched to a gene: 5. CDR1 is LGHNA and CDR2 is YSLEER in the germline V gene. The CDR3 is CASSQDRSGNSYEQYF. CDR3 DNA: TGCGCCAGCAGCCAAGATCGGAGCGGGAACTCCTACGAGCAGTACTTC.

CDR3 DNA: TGCAGCGTGGACAGGGTGAATGAGCAGTTCTTC. This gives the protein CSVDRVNEQFF. The rearrangement joins TRBV29-1 to TRBJ2-1, with 8 positions matching TRBD1. With 6 bases clipped from V and 7 bases from J, the junction kept 2 bases outside the gene matches. The CDR3 has 11 residues. The V gene's germline CDR1 is SQVTM and CDR2 ANQGSEA.

This clone was seen a few times. The chain combines TRBV4-1 with TRBJ1-4; no definite D call. Between the trimmed V and J ends, which lost 4 bases and 4 bases, there was a span of 10 bases. The CDR3 sequence is 14 residues long. The germline V gene encodes CDR1 MGHRA and CDR2 YSYEKL. The CDR3 region is CASSRGRLNEKLFF. In DNA, the CDR3 is TGCGCCAGCAGCCGTGGTAGGCTTAATGAAAAACTGTTTTTT.

The rearrangement joins TRBV7-2 to TRBJ1-5, with unresolved D. This CDR3 is built from 14 residues. CDR1 is SGHTA and CDR2 is FQGNSA in the germline V gene. Trimming cost V 3 bases and J 4 bases, with 10 bases left between them. The CDR3: CASSFRDTNQPQHF. CDR3 DNA sequence: TGTGCCAGCAGCTTCCGAGACACAAATCAGCCCCAGCATTTT.

The chain joins TRBV5-1 to TRBJ2-7, with a possible D match to TRBD2 (6 bases). CDR1 and CDR2 (germline): SGHRS, YFSETQ. Trimming left V 4 bases short and J 3 bases short, with 11 bases between. This CDR3 spans 13 amino acids. CDR3 coding DNA: TGCGCCAGCAGCCAGGAGGGGATCTACGAGCAGTACTTC. This gives the protein CASSQEGIYEQYF.